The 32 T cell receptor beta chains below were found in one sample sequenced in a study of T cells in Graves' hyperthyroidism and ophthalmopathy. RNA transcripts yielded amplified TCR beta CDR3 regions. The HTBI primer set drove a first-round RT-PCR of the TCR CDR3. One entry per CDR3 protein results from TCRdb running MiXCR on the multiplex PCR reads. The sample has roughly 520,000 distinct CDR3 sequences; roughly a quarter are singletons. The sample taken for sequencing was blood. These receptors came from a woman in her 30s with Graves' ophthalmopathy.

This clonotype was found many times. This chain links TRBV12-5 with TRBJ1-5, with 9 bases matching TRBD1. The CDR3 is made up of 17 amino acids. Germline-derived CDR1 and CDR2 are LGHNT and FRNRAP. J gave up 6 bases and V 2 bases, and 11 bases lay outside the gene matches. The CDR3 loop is CASGLFPGQGRLQPQHF. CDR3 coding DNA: TGTGCTAGTGGTTTGTTTCCGGGACAGGGACGGCTTCAGCCCCAGCATTTT.

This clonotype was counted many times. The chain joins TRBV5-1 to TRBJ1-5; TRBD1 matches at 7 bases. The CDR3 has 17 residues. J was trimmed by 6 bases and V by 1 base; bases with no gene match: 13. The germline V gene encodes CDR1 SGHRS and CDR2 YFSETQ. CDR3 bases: TGCGCCAGCAGCTTGCCCAAGGGTGGACAGGCCGGTCAGCCCCAGCATTTT. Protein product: CASSLPKGGQAGQPQHF.

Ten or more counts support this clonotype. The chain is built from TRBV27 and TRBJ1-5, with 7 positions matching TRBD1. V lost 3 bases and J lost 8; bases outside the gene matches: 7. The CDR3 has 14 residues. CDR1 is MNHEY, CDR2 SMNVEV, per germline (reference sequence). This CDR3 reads CASSLLGGKEPQHF. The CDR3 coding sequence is TGTGCCAGCAGTTTGCTAGGGGGCAAGGAGCCCCAGCATTTT.

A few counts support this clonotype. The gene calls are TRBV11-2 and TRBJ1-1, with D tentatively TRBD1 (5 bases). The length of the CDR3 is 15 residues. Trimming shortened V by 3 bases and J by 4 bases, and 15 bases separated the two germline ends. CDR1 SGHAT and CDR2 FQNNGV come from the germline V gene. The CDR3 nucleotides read TGTGCCAGCAGCTTTCCCTCAGGGTTTAGCACTGAAGCTTTCTTT. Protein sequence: CASSFPSGFSTEAFF.

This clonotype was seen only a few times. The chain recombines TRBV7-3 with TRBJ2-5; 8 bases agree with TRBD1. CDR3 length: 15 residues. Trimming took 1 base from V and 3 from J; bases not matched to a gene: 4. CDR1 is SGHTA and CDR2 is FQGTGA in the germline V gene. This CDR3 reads CASSLIPGQEETQYF. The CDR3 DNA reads TGTGCCAGCAGCTTAATCCCGGGACAGGAAGAGACCCAGTACTTC.

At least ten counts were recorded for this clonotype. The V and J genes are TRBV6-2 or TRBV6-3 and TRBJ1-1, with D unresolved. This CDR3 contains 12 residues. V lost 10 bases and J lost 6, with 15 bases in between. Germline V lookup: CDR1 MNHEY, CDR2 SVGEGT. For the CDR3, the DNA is TGTGCCACGGAGGGTATTAGGCCTGAAGCTTTCTTT. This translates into CATEGIRPEAFF.

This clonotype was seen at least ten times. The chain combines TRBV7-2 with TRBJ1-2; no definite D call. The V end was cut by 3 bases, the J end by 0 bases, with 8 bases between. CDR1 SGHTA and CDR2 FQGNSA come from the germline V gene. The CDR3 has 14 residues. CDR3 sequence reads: CASSLAASNYGYTF. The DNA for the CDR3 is TGTGCCAGCAGCTTGGCAGCGTCTAACTATGGCTACACCTTC.

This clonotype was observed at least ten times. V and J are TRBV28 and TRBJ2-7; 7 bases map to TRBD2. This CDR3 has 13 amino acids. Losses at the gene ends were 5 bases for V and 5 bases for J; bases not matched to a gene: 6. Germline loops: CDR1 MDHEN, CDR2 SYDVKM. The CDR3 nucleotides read TGTGCCAGCAGTGCCGGGGGGACGGACGAGCAGTACTTC. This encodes CASSAGGTDEQYF.

The DNA for the CDR3 is TGTGCCAGCAGTGGCCAGGGGCCCAACAATCAGCCCCAGCATTTT. Encoded protein: CASSGQGPNNQPQHF. The V call is TRBV6-1, the J call TRBJ1-5; a possible D gene is TRBD1 (6 bases). Germline CDR1 reads MNHNS; CDR2 reads SASEGT. The CDR3 spans 15 residues. Trimming took off 4 bases at V and 3 bases at J, with 13 bases between the two ends.

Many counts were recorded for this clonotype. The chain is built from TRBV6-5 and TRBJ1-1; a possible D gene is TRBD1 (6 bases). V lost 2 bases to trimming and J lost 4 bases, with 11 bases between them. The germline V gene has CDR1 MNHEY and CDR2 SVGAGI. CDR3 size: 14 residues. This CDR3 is CASSYAGGGTEAFF. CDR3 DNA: TGTGCCAGCAGTTACGCTGGAGGGGGCACTGAAGCTTTCTTT.

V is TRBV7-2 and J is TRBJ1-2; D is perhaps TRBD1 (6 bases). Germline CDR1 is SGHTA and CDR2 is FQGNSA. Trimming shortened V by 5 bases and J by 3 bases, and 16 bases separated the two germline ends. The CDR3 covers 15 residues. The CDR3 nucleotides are TGTGCCAGCAGCCAAACGACAGGTTTCGACTATGGCTACACCTTC. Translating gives CASSQTTGFDYGYTF.

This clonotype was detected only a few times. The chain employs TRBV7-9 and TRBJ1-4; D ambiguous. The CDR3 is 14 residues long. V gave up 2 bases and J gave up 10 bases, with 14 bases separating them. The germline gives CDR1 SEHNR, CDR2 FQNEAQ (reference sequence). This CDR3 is CASSLSAGRGKLFF. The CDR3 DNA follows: TGTGCCAGCAGCTTATCTGCTGGGCGGGGAAAACTGTTTTTT. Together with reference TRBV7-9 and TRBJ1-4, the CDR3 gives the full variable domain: DTGVSQNPRHKITKRGQNVTFRCDPISEHNRLYWYRQTLGQGPEFLTYFQNEAQLEKSRLLSDRFSAERPKGSFSTLEIQRTEQGDSAMYLCASSLSAGRGKLFFGSGTQLSVL.

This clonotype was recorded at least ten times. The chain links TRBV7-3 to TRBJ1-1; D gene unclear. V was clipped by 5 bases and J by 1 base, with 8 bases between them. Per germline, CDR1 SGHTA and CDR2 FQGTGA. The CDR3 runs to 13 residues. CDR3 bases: TGTGCCAGCAGCCTACGGACGAACACTGAAGCTTTCTTT. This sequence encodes CASSLRTNTEAFF.

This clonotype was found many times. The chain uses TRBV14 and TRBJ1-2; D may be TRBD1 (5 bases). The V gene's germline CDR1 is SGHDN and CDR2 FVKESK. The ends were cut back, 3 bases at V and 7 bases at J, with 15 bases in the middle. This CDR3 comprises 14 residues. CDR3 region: CASSQGVTGPGYTF. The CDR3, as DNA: TGTGCCAGCAGCCAGGGGGTTACAGGTCCTGGCTACACCTTC.

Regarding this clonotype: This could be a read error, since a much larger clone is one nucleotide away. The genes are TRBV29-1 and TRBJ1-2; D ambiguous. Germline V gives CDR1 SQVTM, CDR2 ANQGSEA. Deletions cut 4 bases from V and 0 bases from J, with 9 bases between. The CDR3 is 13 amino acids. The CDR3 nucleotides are TGCAGCGTTGTCAGGCAGTCTAACTATGGCTACACCTTC. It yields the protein CSVVRQSNYGYTF.

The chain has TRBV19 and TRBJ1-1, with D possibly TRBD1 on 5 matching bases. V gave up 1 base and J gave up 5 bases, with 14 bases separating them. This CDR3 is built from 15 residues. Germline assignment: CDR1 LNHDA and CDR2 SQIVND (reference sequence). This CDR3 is CASSIGAWGRTEAFF. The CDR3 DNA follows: TGTGCCAGTAGTATAGGGGCATGGGGGAGAACTGAAGCTTTCTTT.

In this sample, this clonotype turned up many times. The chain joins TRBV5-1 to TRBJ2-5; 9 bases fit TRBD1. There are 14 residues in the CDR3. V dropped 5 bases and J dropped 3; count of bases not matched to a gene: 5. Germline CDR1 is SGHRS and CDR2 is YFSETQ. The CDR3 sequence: CASSSRDREETQYF. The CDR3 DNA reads TGCGCCAGCAGTAGCCGGGACAGGGAAGAGACCCAGTACTTC.

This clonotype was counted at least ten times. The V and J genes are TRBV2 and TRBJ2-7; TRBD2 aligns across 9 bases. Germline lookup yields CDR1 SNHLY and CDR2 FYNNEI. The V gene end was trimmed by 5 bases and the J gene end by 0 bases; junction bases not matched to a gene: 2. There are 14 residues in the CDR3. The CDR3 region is CASSSGGLSYEQYF. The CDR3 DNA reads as TGTGCCAGCAGTAGCGGGGGGCTCTCCTACGAGCAGTACTTC.

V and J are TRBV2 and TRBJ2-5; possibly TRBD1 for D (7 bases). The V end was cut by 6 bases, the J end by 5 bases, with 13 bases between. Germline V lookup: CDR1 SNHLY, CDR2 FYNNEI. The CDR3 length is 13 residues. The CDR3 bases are TGTGCCAGCAGAGAGACAGGGAGGGAGACCCAGTACTTC. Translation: CASRETGRETQYF.

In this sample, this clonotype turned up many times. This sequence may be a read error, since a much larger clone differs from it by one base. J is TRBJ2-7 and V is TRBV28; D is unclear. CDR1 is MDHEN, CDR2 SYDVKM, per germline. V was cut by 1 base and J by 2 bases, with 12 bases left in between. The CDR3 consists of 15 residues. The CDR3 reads CASSLSLDLAYEQYF. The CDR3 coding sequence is TGTGCCAGCAGTTTATCCCTAGACTTAGCCTACGAGCAGTACTTC.

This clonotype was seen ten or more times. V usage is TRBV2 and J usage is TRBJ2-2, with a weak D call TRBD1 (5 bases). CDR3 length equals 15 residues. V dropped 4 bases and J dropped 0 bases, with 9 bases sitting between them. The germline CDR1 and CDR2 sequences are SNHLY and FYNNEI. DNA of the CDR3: TGTGCCAGCAGTGCGGACACCTCGAACACCGGGGAGCTGTTTTTT. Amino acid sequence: CASSADTSNTGELFF.

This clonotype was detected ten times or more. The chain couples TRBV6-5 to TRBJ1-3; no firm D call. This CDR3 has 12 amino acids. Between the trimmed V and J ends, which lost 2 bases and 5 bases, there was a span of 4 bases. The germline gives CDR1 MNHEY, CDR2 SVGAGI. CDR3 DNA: TGTGCCAGCAGTTACGACAGAAACACCATATATTTT. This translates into CASSYDRNTIYF.

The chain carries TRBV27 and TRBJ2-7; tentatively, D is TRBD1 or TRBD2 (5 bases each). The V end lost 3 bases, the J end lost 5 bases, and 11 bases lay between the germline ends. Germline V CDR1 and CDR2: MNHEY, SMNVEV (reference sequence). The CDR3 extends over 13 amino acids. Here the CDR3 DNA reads TGTGCCAGCAGTTTGGACACGGGGCACGAGCAGTACTTC. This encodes CASSLDTGHEQYF.

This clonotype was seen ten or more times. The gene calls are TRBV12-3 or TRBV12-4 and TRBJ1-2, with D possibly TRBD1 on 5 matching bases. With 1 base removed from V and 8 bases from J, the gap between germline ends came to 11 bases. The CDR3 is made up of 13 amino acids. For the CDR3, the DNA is TGTGCCAGCAGTTTAGAAGGGGTAGGAGGCTACACCTTC. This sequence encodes CASSLEGVGGYTF.

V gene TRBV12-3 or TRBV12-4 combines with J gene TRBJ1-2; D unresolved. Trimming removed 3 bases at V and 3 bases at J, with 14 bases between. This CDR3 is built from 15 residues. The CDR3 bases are TGTGCCAGCAGTTTCTCGGGGAGTAGTGACTATGGCTACACCTTC. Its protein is CASSFSGSSDYGYTF.

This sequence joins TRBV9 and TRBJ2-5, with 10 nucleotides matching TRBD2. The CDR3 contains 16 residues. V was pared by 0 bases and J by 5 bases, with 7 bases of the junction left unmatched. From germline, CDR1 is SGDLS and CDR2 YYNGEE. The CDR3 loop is CASSVDPSGSEETQYF. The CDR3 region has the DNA TGTGCCAGCAGCGTAGACCCTAGCGGGAGTGAGGAGACCCAGTACTTC.

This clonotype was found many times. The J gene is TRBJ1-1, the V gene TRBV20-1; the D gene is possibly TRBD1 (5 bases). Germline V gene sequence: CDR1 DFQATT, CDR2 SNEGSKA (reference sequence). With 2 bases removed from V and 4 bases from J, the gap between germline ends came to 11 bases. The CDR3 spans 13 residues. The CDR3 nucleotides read TGCAGTGCTAGACGATTGGGGGGCACTGAAGCTTTCTTT. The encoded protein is CSARRLGGTEAFF.

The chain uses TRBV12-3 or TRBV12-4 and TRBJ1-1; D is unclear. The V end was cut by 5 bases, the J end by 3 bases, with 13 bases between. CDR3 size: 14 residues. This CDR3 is CASSLIAIDTEAFF. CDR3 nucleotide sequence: TGTGCCAGCAGTCTGATTGCAATCGACACTGAAGCTTTCTTT.

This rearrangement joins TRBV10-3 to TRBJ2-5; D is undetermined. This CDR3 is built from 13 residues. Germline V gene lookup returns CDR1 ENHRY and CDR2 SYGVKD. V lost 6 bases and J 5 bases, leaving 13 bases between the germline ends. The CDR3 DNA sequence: TGTGCCATCAGCGGACGTTTAATGGAGACCCAGTACTTC. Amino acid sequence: CAISGRLMETQYF.

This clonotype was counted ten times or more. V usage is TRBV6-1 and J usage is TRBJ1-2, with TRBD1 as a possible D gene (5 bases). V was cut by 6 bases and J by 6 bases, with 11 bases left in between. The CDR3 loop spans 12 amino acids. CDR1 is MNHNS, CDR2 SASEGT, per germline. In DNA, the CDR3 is TGTGCCAGCAGGGGGGTCCTGCATGGCTACACCTTC. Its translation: CASRGVLHGYTF.

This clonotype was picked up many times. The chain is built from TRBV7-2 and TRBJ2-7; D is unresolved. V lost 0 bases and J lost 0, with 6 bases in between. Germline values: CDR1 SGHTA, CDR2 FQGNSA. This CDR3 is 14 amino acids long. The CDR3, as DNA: TGTGCCAGCAGCTTAGCGGCGGTCTCCTACGAGCAGTACTTC. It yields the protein CASSLAAVSYEQYF.

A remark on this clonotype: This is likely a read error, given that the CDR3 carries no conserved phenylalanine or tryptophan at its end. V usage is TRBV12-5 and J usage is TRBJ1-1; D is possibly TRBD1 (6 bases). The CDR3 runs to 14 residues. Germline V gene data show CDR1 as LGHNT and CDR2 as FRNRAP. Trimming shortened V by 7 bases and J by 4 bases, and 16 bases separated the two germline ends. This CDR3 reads CASAPGGAPTEAFY. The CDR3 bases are TGTGCTAGTGCACCCGGGGGCGCGCCCACTGAAGCTTTCTAT.